These T cell receptor beta chains were read from a single sample in a study of monozygotic twins with inflammatory bowel disease. With the 5' RACE reads reprocessed, TCRdb shows one record per CDR3 protein and no DNA. This table holds around 380,000 distinct CDR3 sequences. The sequencing sample was made of blood. Source of these receptors: a human donor with ulcerative colitis or Crohn's disease, or a healthy co-twin of an affected twin (not recorded which). CDR3s include the opening cysteine and the closing phenylalanine or tryptophan. Each record gives: J gene, V gene, CDR3 protein.

j_call: TRBJ2-1; v_call: TRBV5-1; cdr3_aa: CASSRTPEERQFF
j_call: TRBJ2-2; v_call: TRBV20-1; cdr3_aa: CSARDLGRVPGELFF
j_call: TRBJ1-3; v_call: TRBV4-2; cdr3_aa: CASSRETGPGNTIYF
j_call: TRBJ1-5; v_call: TRBV11-3; cdr3_aa: CASSLAGHPGRGPQHF
j_call: TRBJ2-2; v_call: TRBV2; cdr3_aa: CASRRGLGTRELFF
j_call: TRBJ1-6; v_call: TRBV5-1; cdr3_aa: CASSFFTPTGGGNSPLHF
j_call: TRBJ2-2; v_call: TRBV29-1; cdr3_aa: CSVPTGANTGELFF
j_call: TRBJ2-3; v_call: TRBV20-1; cdr3_aa: CSAEPGLADYGGTDTQYF
j_call: TRBJ2-1; v_call: TRBV14; cdr3_aa: CASSQGWGSSYNEQFF
j_call: TRBJ2-3; v_call: TRBV5-1; cdr3_aa: CASSYDSTSTDTQYF
j_call: TRBJ2-1; v_call: TRBV28; cdr3_aa: CASRGSGGSYNEQFF
j_call: TRBJ1-2; v_call: TRBV6-5; cdr3_aa: CASSYAGADCGYTF
j_call: TRBJ2-5; v_call: TRBV7-9; cdr3_aa: CASSSGGSGQETQYF
j_call: TRBJ1-5; v_call: TRBV27; cdr3_aa: CASSRTTGNQPQHF